These T cell receptor beta chains were read from a single sample in a study of blood T cell repertoires in COVID-19. Repertoires were generated with immunoSEQ multiplex PCR, while TCRdb's copy carries only in-frame clones and drops some. The sample consists of 250,000 to 350,000 clones, 89% of them appearing once. Sequencing used peripheral blood. Every receptor here comes from a woman aged 40-49 years who had recovered from COVID-19. Both conserved end residues are part of each CDR3. The D gene is left open where the match is weak. Not all rows give a size; the values are once, few, many and, for expanded clones, a class.

V,size,length,J,D,DNA,CDR3
TRBV28,-,16,TRBJ1-2,TRBD1,TGTGCCAGCAGGGGGGACAGGGTTTCCTCTAACTATGGCTACACCTTC,CASRGDRVSSNYGYTF
TRBV5-6,many,15,TRBJ1-4,TRBD1,TGTGCCAGCAGAGAACGGACAGGGGTAGTTGAAAAACTGTTTTTT,CASRERTGVVEKLFF
TRBV4-1,-,14,TRBJ2-7,-,TGCGCCAGCAGCCAAGATTGGCGGGCCTACGAGCAGTACTTC,CASSQDWRAYEQYF
TRBV9,-,15,TRBJ2-7,-,TGTGCCAGCAGCGTAGCTCCTGGGGGGTACTACGAGCAGTACTTC,CASSVAPGGYYEQYF
TRBV3-1/TRBV3-2,-,14,TRBJ2-3,-,TGTGCCAGCAGCCCTCAGTCCCTCACAGATACGCAGTATTTT,CASSPQSLTDTQYF
TRBV10-3,-,15,TRBJ1-4,TRBD1,TGTGCCATCAGTGAGTCGCCCCCAGGGGGCGAAAAACTGTTTTTT,CAISESPPGGEKLFF
TRBV19,-,17,TRBJ1-1,TRBD1,TGTGCCAGTAGCACCTGGACAGGGGGCGCCGGGGACACTGAAGCTTTCTTT,CASSTWTGGAGDTEAFF
TRBV7-8,-,15,TRBJ2-3,TRBD2,TGTGCCAGCAGCCGGACTAGCGGGAGCACAGATACGCAGTATTTT,CASSRTSGSTDTQYF
TRBV23-1,-,15,TRBJ2-7,TRBD1,TGCGCCAGCAGTCGAACCGGGACAGGGATCTACGAGCAGTACTTC,CASSRTGTGIYEQYF
TRBV9,-,14,TRBJ2-5,-,TGTGCCAGCAGCGTAGGACAGGGAGGCGAGACCCAGTACTTC,CASSVGQGGETQYF
TRBV28,few,14,TRBJ2-7,TRBD1,TGTGCCAGCAGCACCGGGACAGGCGGGTACGAGCAGTACTTC,CASSTGTGGYEQYF
TRBV12-3/TRBV12-4,-,13,TRBJ2-7,TRBD1,TGTGCCAGCAGTTTGGGGGCGAAGACAGGGCCGGACTTC,CASSLGAKTGPDF
TRBV6-4,-,12,TRBJ2-1,TRBD2,TGTGCCAGCAGCCCCACCGGGACTATACAGTTCTTC,CASSPTGTIQFF
TRBV6-5,-,14,TRBJ2-7,TRBD1,TGTGCCAGCAGGAACAGGGGAGACTCCTACGAGCAGTACTTC,CASRNRGDSYEQYF
TRBV9,once,15,TRBJ2-2,TRBD2,TGTGCCAGCAGCGTCGGGACTACCCGCACCGGGGAGCTGTTTTTT,CASSVGTTRTGELFF
TRBV30,-,12,TRBJ2-7,-,TGTGCCTGGAGTGTATCAACCTACGAGCAGTACTTC,CAWSVSTYEQYF
TRBV11-3,-,14,TRBJ2-7,-,TGTGCCAGACCCCAGGGGCCCAGCTCCTACGAGCAGTACTTC,CARPQGPSSYEQYF
TRBV29-1,-,14,TRBJ2-2,-,TGCAGCGTTCAACCGGGACAGAACACCGGGGAGCTGTTTTTT,CSVQPGQNTGELFF
TRBV6-5,-,15,TRBJ1-6,TRBD1,TGTGCCAGCAGTTCACAGGGGGCGCTCGATTCACCCCTCCACTTT,CASSSQGALDSPLHF
TRBV19,-,15,TRBJ1-1,-,TGTGCCAGTAGTCCCAACCCAGACAGACACACTGAAGCTTTCTTT,CASSPNPDRHTEAFF
TRBV6-5,-,14,TRBJ2-7,TRBD1,TGTGCCAGCAGTTACGGGACAGGGCCATACGAGCAGTACTTC,CASSYGTGPYEQYF
TRBV11-3,-,18,TRBJ2-1,TRBD2,TGTGCCAGCAGGGCCCGGGCCACAGCGGGAGGACCTAACAATGAGCAGTTCTTC,CASRARATAGGPNNEQFF
TRBV6-2/TRBV6-3,-,19,TRBJ1-1,TRBD1,TGTGCCAGCAGTTATTTTGCTCGTCGACAGGGGGCTAGGGACACTGAAGCTTTCTTT,CASSYFARRQGARDTEAFF
TRBV5-1,-,16,TRBJ2-3,TRBD1,TGCGCCAGCAGCGTGGGACAGGGGGCGGTCACAGATACGCAGTATTTT,CASSVGQGAVTDTQYF
TRBV18,-,19,TRBJ2-1,-,TGTGCCAGCTCCCTCATAGGTCCAGGGCTGGAGGGGTCCTACAATGAGCAGTTCTTC,CASSLIGPGLEGSYNEQFF
TRBV30,-,12,TRBJ1-2,-,TGTGCCTGGAGTCAGGGGAGCTATGGCTACACCTTC,CAWSQGSYGYTF
TRBV12-3/TRBV12-4,-,13,TRBJ1-1,-,TGTGCCAGCAGTTTAAACCGGGACATGGAAGCTTTCTTT,CASSLNRDMEAFF
TRBV6-5,once,15,TRBJ1-2,TRBD1,TGTGCCAGCAGGCCCTTGGGGACAGGGATTTATGGCTACACCTTC,CASRPLGTGIYGYTF
TRBV5-1,-,14,TRBJ2-5,-,TGCGCCAGCAGCTTGACCGGGGGCGGGGGGACCCAGTACTTC,CASSLTGGGGTQYF
TRBV24-1,-,14,TRBJ2-3,-,TGTGCCACCAGTGACCCTCCCAGGGGCGATACGCAGTATTTT,CATSDPPRGDTQYF
TRBV19,-,13,TRBJ2-5,-,TGTGCCAGTAGTATCCCAGGGTGGGAGACCCAGTACTTC,CASSIPGWETQYF
TRBV15,-,14,TRBJ1-3,-,TGTGCCACCAGCAGTCAGTCCTCTGGAAACACCATATATTTT,CATSSQSSGNTIYF